The clone carrying this T cell receptor beta chain was found many times. The data originate from a study of blood T cell repertoires in COVID-19. Study information: Collection of acute and convalescent COVID-19 samples took place in the United States, Italy and Spain. T cells, B-cell-depleted T cells, or PBMCs provided the cDNA or gDNA that served as material.

Patients from Seattle were sampled longitudinally, starting during active infection. Some clones are missing from TCRdb's copy, which holds only in-frame ones; the method was immunoSEQ multiplex PCR. The sample has 330,000 or so clones; roughly 90% are singletons. The ends lost 0 bases at V and 6 bases at J; junction bases unmatched: 1. The germline CDR1 and CDR2 sequences are MNHEY and SVGAGI. CDR3 length equals 13 residues. The sample consisted of peripheral blood. J is TRBJ2-7 and V is TRBV6-5, with 8 bases identical to TRBD2. The origin of this receptor is a man aged 25 to 40 with COVID-19, enrolled during active disease. CDR3 region: CASSYSAGAEQYF. The CDR3 region has the DNA TGTGCCAGCAGTTACTCAGCGGGGGCCGAGCAGTACTTC.